The rows below give T cell receptor beta chains drawn from one sample of a study of T cells after yellow fever vaccination. TCRdb independently ran MiXCR on the 5' RACE reads; one entry per CDR3 protein. The table records more than 95,000 distinct CDR3 sequences, around 15% of them present only once. The sample was CD8+ T cells sorted from PBMCs, taken 5 days after the yellow fever booster vaccination. These receptors were taken from a man in his late teens or twenties who received the YFV17D yellow fever vaccine. The CDR3 runs from the conserved cysteine through the conserved F or W. Each record gives: V gene, clone size, D gene, J gene, CDR3 protein, CDR3 DNA. D genes are given only for firm matches. Clone sizes are given selectively: once, few, many, or a class where the clone is expanded.

v_call: TRBV4-1
clone_size: many
d_call: NA
j_call: TRBJ2-2
cdr3_aa: CASSQGYTGELFF
cdr3_nt: TGCGCCAGCAGCCAAGGGTACACCGGGGAGCTGTTTTTT

v_call: TRBV3-1
clone_size: NA
d_call: TRBD1
j_call: TRBJ1-2
cdr3_aa: CASSQERQGYGYTF
cdr3_nt: TGTGCCAGCAGCCAGGAGCGACAGGGCTACGGCTACACCTTC

v_call: TRBV29-1
clone_size: many
d_call: NA
j_call: TRBJ2-1
cdr3_aa: CSVDGWGVGQFF
cdr3_nt: TGCAGCGTTGATGGTTGGGGGGTTGGGCAGTTCTTC

v_call: TRBV7-8
clone_size: many
d_call: NA
j_call: TRBJ2-4
cdr3_aa: CASSLPGHQNIQYF
cdr3_nt: TGTGCCAGCAGCCTCCCGGGACACCAAAACATTCAGTACTTC

v_call: TRBV6-6
clone_size: NA
d_call: TRBD2
j_call: TRBJ2-1
cdr3_aa: CASSYSRRGVYNEQFF
cdr3_nt: TGTGCCAGCAGTTACTCGAGGCGGGGGGTCTACAATGAGCAGTTCTTC

v_call: TRBV7-6
clone_size: NA
d_call: TRBD1
j_call: TRBJ1-2
cdr3_aa: CASSLGGDGTGSVLSF
cdr3_nt: TGTGCCAGCAGCTTAGGGGGGGACGGGACAGGGTCCGTTTTAAGCTTC

v_call: TRBV4-2
clone_size: NA
d_call: NA
j_call: TRBJ1-4
cdr3_aa: CASSHEGPKLFF
cdr3_nt: TGTGCCAGCAGCCACGAGGGGCCCAAACTGTTTTTT

v_call: TRBV20-1
clone_size: NA
d_call: NA
j_call: TRBJ2-1
cdr3_aa: CSARDPGRSTGQEFF
cdr3_nt: TGCAGTGCTAGAGACCCCGGCCGATCGACAGGCCAAGAGTTCTTC

v_call: TRBV28
clone_size: NA
d_call: NA
j_call: TRBJ2-1
cdr3_aa: CASSFWTGGKINEQFF
cdr3_nt: TGTGCCAGCAGTTTCTGGACGGGGGGCAAAATAAATGAGCAGTTCTTC

v_call: TRBV12-3/TRBV12-4
clone_size: few
d_call: TRBD1
j_call: TRBJ2-7
cdr3_aa: CASRRTGDEQYF
cdr3_nt: TGTGCCAGCAGACGGACAGGGGACGAGCAGTACTTC

v_call: TRBV6-1
clone_size: NA
d_call: NA
j_call: TRBJ1-1
cdr3_aa: CASSEGQGNTEAFF
cdr3_nt: TGTGCCAGCAGTGAAGGTCAGGGAAACACTGAAGCTTTCTTT

v_call: TRBV4-1
clone_size: NA
d_call: NA
j_call: TRBJ2-7
cdr3_aa: CASSQGAVFYEQYF
cdr3_nt: TGCGCCAGCAGCCAAGGGGCAGTCTTCTACGAGCAGTACTTC

v_call: TRBV12-3/TRBV12-4
clone_size: few
d_call: TRBD1
j_call: TRBJ2-7
cdr3_aa: CASSPSTGDKVSYEQYF
cdr3_nt: TGTGCCAGCAGCCCCTCTACAGGGGACAAAGTCTCCTACGAGCAGTACTTC

v_call: TRBV12-3/TRBV12-4
clone_size: NA
d_call: NA
j_call: TRBJ1-5
cdr3_aa: CASSLRGGDQPQHF
cdr3_nt: TGTGCCAGCAGTTTAAGGGGGGGGGATCAGCCCCAGCATTTT

v_call: TRBV5-1
clone_size: NA
d_call: TRBD1
j_call: TRBJ2-7
cdr3_aa: CASSLGDSPYEQYF
cdr3_nt: TGCGCCAGCAGCTTGGGGGACAGCCCCTACGAGCAGTACTTC

v_call: TRBV6-2/TRBV6-3
clone_size: few
d_call: NA
j_call: TRBJ2-1
cdr3_aa: CASSPWSGSRYNEQFF
cdr3_nt: TGTGCCAGCAGCCCCTGGTCAGGGAGTCGGTACAATGAGCAGTTCTTC

v_call: TRBV9
clone_size: once
d_call: TRBD1
j_call: TRBJ2-3
cdr3_aa: CASSVERIPGTGYTDTQYF
cdr3_nt: TGTGCCAGCAGCGTAGAGAGGATCCCCGGGACAGGGTACACAGATACGCAGTATTTT

v_call: TRBV7-9
clone_size: few
d_call: NA
j_call: TRBJ2-1
cdr3_aa: CASRPGHLNEQFF
cdr3_nt: TGTGCCAGCAGACCGGGACACCTCAATGAGCAGTTCTTC

v_call: TRBV4-1
clone_size: NA
d_call: NA
j_call: TRBJ1-5
cdr3_aa: CASSQEVPARQPQHF
cdr3_nt: TGCGCCAGCAGCCAAGAAGTCCCTGCACGTCAGCCCCAGCATTTT

v_call: TRBV5-1
clone_size: NA
d_call: TRBD1
j_call: TRBJ1-4
cdr3_aa: CASSPRTGATNEKLFF
cdr3_nt: TGCGCCAGCAGCCCCCGGACAGGGGCAACTAATGAAAAACTGTTTTTT

v_call: TRBV19
clone_size: few
d_call: NA
j_call: TRBJ2-1
cdr3_aa: CASSTPSLGNEQFF
cdr3_nt: TGTGCCAGTAGCACCCCAAGTTTAGGCAATGAGCAGTTCTTC

v_call: TRBV20-1
clone_size: many
d_call: TRBD1
j_call: TRBJ2-3
cdr3_aa: CRATGGSTDTQYF
cdr3_nt: TGCAGGGCTACAGGGGGAAGCACAGATACGCAGTATTTT

v_call: TRBV11-2
clone_size: NA
d_call: NA
j_call: TRBJ1-1
cdr3_aa: CASSLQGWAFF
cdr3_nt: TGTGCCAGCAGCTTACAGGGTTGGGCTTTCTTT

v_call: TRBV6-2/TRBV6-3
clone_size: few
d_call: NA
j_call: TRBJ2-1
cdr3_aa: CASSYSIFTGTTYNEQFF
cdr3_nt: TGTGCCAGCAGTTACTCGATATTTACCGGGACAACCTACAATGAGCAGTTCTTC

v_call: TRBV28
clone_size: few
d_call: NA
j_call: TRBJ2-2
cdr3_aa: CASSLWGESGELFF
cdr3_nt: TGTGCCAGCAGTTTATGGGGGGAATCCGGGGAGCTGTTTTTT

v_call: TRBV7-6
clone_size: NA
d_call: NA
j_call: TRBJ2-7
cdr3_aa: CASSEQGTYEQYF
cdr3_nt: TGTGCCAGCAGCGAACAGGGAACCTACGAGCAGTACTTC

v_call: TRBV4-3
clone_size: few
d_call: NA
j_call: TRBJ2-1
cdr3_aa: CASSQDHRGAFYNEQFF
cdr3_nt: TGCGCCAGCAGCCAAGATCACCGGGGGGCCTTCTACAATGAGCAGTTCTTC